These 7 T cell receptor beta chains originate from one sample sequenced in a study of cytotoxic CD8 clonotypes in ibrutinib-treated CLL. Here immunoSEQ multiplex PCR was the method, and the copy in TCRdb shows in-frame clones only, minus some. Of some 15,000 clones listed, 64% are singletons. The source was PBMCs, collected before ibrutinib treatment. All receptors come from a human donor with chronic lymphocytic leukemia.

The CDR3 DNA reads as TGTGCCAGCAGCGTAAGGCCGGTTTACGAGCAGTACTTC. It is translated as CASSVRPVYEQYF. This chain links TRBV9 with TRBJ2-7; D call uncertain. This CDR3 region has 13 residues. V lost 1 base and J lost 4, with 9 bases in between. Germline V gene lookup returns CDR1 SGDLS and CDR2 YYNGEE.

Only a few counts were recorded for this clone. The chain uses TRBV5-4 and TRBJ1-6; 8 bases are shared with TRBD1. Germline CDR1 and CDR2: SGHNT and YYREEE (reference sequence). The CDR3 runs 15 residues. Trimming took 5 bases from V and 2 from J; bases not matched to a gene: 3. The CDR3 spells CASSRQGTYNSPLHF. In DNA form, the CDR3 reads TGTGCCAGCAGTCGACAGGGGACCTATAATTCACCCCTCCACTTT.

The V gene is TRBV6-1, the J gene TRBJ2-7; 7 bases agree with TRBD2. Germline V gene data show CDR1 as MNHNS and CDR2 as SASEGT. This CDR3 has 18 amino acids. V was pared by 2 bases and J by 5 bases, with 18 bases of the junction left unmatched. The CDR3 DNA is TGTGCCAGCAGTGAATCCGGGGGGAGTTCAGGGTTCGTAGACGAGCAGTACTTC. Its translation: CASSESGGSSGFVDEQYF.

The chain uses TRBV5-4 and TRBJ1-2; D unresolved. From germline, CDR1 is SGHNT and CDR2 YYREEE (reference sequence). This CDR3 region has 15 residues. V was shortened by 1 base and J by 4 bases, with 14 bases between the two germline ends. DNA for the CDR3: TGTGCCAGCAGCTTGTTCCGGAGGGATGTCTATGGCTACACCTTC. Translating gives CASSLFRRDVYGYTF.

The chain recombines TRBV7-9 with TRBJ1-2; TRBD1 might be the D (6 bases). CDR1 is SEHNR and CDR2 is FQNEAQ in the germline V gene (reference sequence). There are 15 residues in the CDR3. The V end was cut by 6 bases, the J end by 3 bases, with 17 bases between. CDR3 coding DNA: TGTGCCAGCAGGGAGCTAGGGGGGCGCTACTATGGCTACACCTTC. It codes for CASRELGGRYYGYTF.

The chain is built from TRBV2 and TRBJ1-1, with TRBD1 identical over 10 bases. V shed 7 bases and J 4 bases; nucleotides not matched to a gene: 6. Germline CDR1 and CDR2: SNHLY and FYNNEI. The CDR3 consists of 14 residues. The CDR3 is CASIRGQGTTEAFF. Here the CDR3 DNA reads TGTGCCAGCATCCGGGGACAGGGGACCACTGAAGCTTTCTTT.

The chain uses TRBV4-1 and TRBJ2-1; 10 bases are shared with TRBD1. Germline V gene sequence: CDR1 MGHRA, CDR2 YSYEKL. Unmatched junction bases numbered 9, after V lost 4 bases and J lost 9 bases. The CDR3 loop spans 15 amino acids. The CDR3 loop reads CASSPAGQGLSEQFF. The CDR3 nucleotides read TGCGCCAGCAGCCCAGCGGGACAGGGGCTTAGTGAGCAGTTCTTC.